The 26 T cell receptor beta chains below come from one sample, sequenced in a study of shared clonotypes between healthy human individuals. This table comes from immunoSEQ multiplex PCR, and its TCRdb copy is limited to in-frame clones, with some not included. Found here are 1,500,000 or so clones, roughly 96% of them singletons; the top ten hold approximately 1%. The source material was naive CD4+ T cells sorted from blood. Subset denoted: CD45RA+ positively selected. The receptors come from a man aged 25-45 years in good health.

The chain employs TRBV14 and TRBJ2-3; 8 positions match TRBD2. V trimming: 0 bases; J trimming: 9 bases; junction bases outside the gene matches: 11. The germline gives CDR1 SGHDN, CDR2 FVKESK. CDR3 size: 16 residues. The DNA of the CDR3 is TGTGCCAGCAGCCAAGATGGGAGCGGGAGCCTATCGACGCAGTATTTT. Residues: CASSQDGSGSLSTQYF.

A word on this clone: Distinct nucleotide sequences in the sample also encode this CDR3. The V and J genes are TRBV28 and TRBJ2-3; D is ambiguous. Per the germline V gene, CDR1 is MDHEN and CDR2 is SYDVKM. The CDR3 extends over 12 amino acids. The V and J ends lost 3 bases and 0 bases respectively, with 1 base between them. The CDR3 sequence: CASSFSTDTQYF. The CDR3 DNA reads as TGTGCCAGCAGTTTTAGCACAGATACGCAGTATTTT.

The CDR3 loop reads CASSVKQGTVTEAFF. The CDR3 region has the DNA TGTGCCAGCTCAGTTAAACAGGGTACAGTGACTGAAGCTTTCTTT. The chain has TRBV18 and TRBJ1-1; D possibly corresponds to TRBD1 (6 bases). CDR1 and CDR2 from the germline V gene are KGHSH and LQKENI. The CDR3 length is 15 residues. Trimming took off 5 bases at V and 5 bases at J, with 18 bases between the two ends.

V and J are TRBV18 and TRBJ2-3; 14 bases match TRBD2. Unmatched junction bases numbered 6, after V lost 3 bases and J lost 4 bases. Germline CDR1 KGHSH, CDR2 LQKENI. CDR3 size: 17 residues. The CDR3 sequence: CASSPGTSGSGADTQYF. DNA for the CDR3: TGTGCCAGCTCACCCGGGACTAGCGGGAGTGGAGCAGATACGCAGTATTTT.

The V and J genes are TRBV29-1 and TRBJ2-7, with 7 bases aligning to TRBD1. CDR1 is SQVTM and CDR2 is ANQGSEA in the germline V gene. The CDR3 spans 12 residues. V dropped 6 bases and J dropped 5; count of bases not matched to a gene: 7. The DNA of the CDR3 is TGCAGCGTAGGGACAGACTGGAACGAGCAGTACTTC. It specifies CSVGTDWNEQYF.

The chain is built from TRBV6-5 and TRBJ2-5, with 9 bases aligning to TRBD1. This CDR3 has 15 amino acids. The J segment lost 4 bases and the V segment lost 3 bases, leaving 6 bases of the junction unmatched. Germline V gives CDR1 MNHEY, CDR2 SVGAGI. The CDR3 nucleotides are TGTGCCAGCAGTTATTCCGGGACAGGGTCAGAGACCCAGTACTTC. It yields the protein CASSYSGTGSETQYF.

This chain links TRBV30 with TRBJ2-1; 11 positions match TRBD2. The germline V gene encodes CDR1 GTSNPN and CDR2 SVGIG (reference sequence). There are 15 residues in the CDR3. With 3 bases clipped from V and 4 bases from J, the junction kept 5 bases outside the gene matches. The CDR3 sequence is CAWRAGLAVYNEQFF. The CDR3 nucleotides are TGTGCCTGGAGGGCGGGACTAGCGGTATACAATGAGCAGTTCTTC.

The chain uses TRBV28 and TRBJ2-1; D remains unclear. Per germline, CDR1 MDHEN and CDR2 SYDVKM. The V and J ends lost 6 bases and 2 bases respectively, with 11 bases between them. The CDR3 spans 14 residues. The chain's CDR3 is CASRLAGAYNEQFF. CDR3 bases: TGTGCCAGCAGACTCGCTGGGGCCTACAATGAGCAGTTCTTC.

The genes are TRBV25-1 and TRBJ2-7; D unclear. The CDR3 covers 13 residues. Germline CDR1 is MGHDK and CDR2 is SYGVNS. With 0 bases removed from V and 2 bases from J, the gap between germline ends came to 5 bases. The CDR3 DNA follows: TGTGCCAGCAGTGAATATACAACCTACGAGCAGTACTTC. Amino acids: CASSEYTTYEQYF.

This chain connects TRBV19 to TRBJ1-4; D perhaps matches TRBD1 (6 bases). The germline V gene has CDR1 LNHDA and CDR2 SQIVND (reference sequence). Trimming stripped 8 bases from V and 7 bases from J, with 14 bases between. The CDR3 loop spans 13 amino acids. For the CDR3, the DNA is TGTGCCAGTCAACAGGGAAGAGGTGAAAAACTGTTTTTT. Translated, it gives CASQQGRGEKLFF.

V gene TRBV11-2 combines with J gene TRBJ2-1; 11 bases agree with TRBD2. The CDR3 spans 17 residues. J was trimmed by 2 bases and V by 6 bases; bases with no gene match: 9. Germline V gene data show CDR1 as SGHAT and CDR2 as FQNNGV. DNA for the CDR3: TGTGCCAGCAGGCCGGCCTTAGCGGGAGGGCCCTACAATGAGCAGTTCTTC. Amino acid sequence: CASRPALAGGPYNEQFF.

J is TRBJ1-3 and V is TRBV15; TRBD1 might be the D (6 bases). Per the germline V gene, CDR1 is LNHNV and CDR2 is YYDKDF (reference sequence). The CDR3 sequence is 16 residues long. V was shortened by 1 base and J by 0 bases, with 10 bases between the two germline ends. The CDR3 loop reads CATSRGGTLSGNTIYF. DNA of the CDR3: TGTGCCACCAGCAGAGGCGGGACACTCTCTGGAAACACCATATATTTT.

Concerning this clone itself: Other DNA variants within this sample encode the same CDR3. The chain combines TRBV5-1 with TRBJ2-5; D is uncertain. Per germline, CDR1 SGHRS and CDR2 YFSETQ. Trimming removed 0 bases from V and 4 bases from J, with 4 bases in between. The length of the CDR3 is 12 residues. The chain's CDR3 is CASSLGVETQYF. CDR3 nucleotides: TGCGCCAGCAGCTTGGGCGTAGAGACCCAGTACTTC.

The chain has TRBV5-1 and TRBJ1-1; D uncertain. The CDR3 length is 15 residues. Germline V gene lookup returns CDR1 SGHRS and CDR2 YFSETQ. Trimming took off 4 bases at V and 1 base at J, with 14 bases between the two ends. The CDR3 DNA reads as TGCGCCAGCAGCGGGTCCGGGAGTACGAACACTGAAGCTTTCTTT. Protein: CASSGSGSTNTEAFF.

The chain links TRBV19 to TRBJ1-2, with D possibly being TRBD1 (6 bases). Trimming left V 7 bases short and J 4 bases short, with 16 bases between. Germline CDR1 reads LNHDA; CDR2 reads SQIVND (reference sequence). CDR3 length: 14 residues. CDR3 nucleotides: TGTGCCAGTATGCCCTTTGACAGGCCCTATGGCTACACCTTC. This codes for CASMPFDRPYGYTF.

The chain links TRBV25-1 to TRBJ1-1; D is perhaps TRBD1 (5 bases). CDR1 and CDR2 (germline): MGHDK, SYGVNS. Trimming took off 9 bases at V and 6 bases at J, with 20 bases between the two ends. This CDR3 comprises 14 residues. The CDR3 sequence is CASSPRRAGSEAFF. The CDR3 DNA is TGTGCCAGTAGCCCCCGCAGGGCGGGCTCTGAAGCTTTCTTT.

The gene calls are TRBV30 and TRBJ2-5, with TRBD2 matching 10 bases. The CDR3 spans 13 residues. CDR1 GTSNPN and CDR2 SVGIG come from the germline V gene (reference sequence). Trimming at V came to 4 bases and at J to 5 bases, leaving 4 bases not matched to a gene. The CDR3 nucleotides read TGTGCCTGGACTAGCGGGAGTGGGGAGACCCAGTACTTC. Translation: CAWTSGSGETQYF.

This sequence joins TRBV7-7 and TRBJ2-1; D unclear. Per the germline V gene, CDR1 is SSHAT and CDR2 is FNYEAQ (reference sequence). This CDR3 comprises 16 residues. Trimming shortened V by 2 bases and J by 4 bases, and 15 bases separated the two germline ends. The CDR3 reads CASSLRSGGSYNEQFF. The CDR3 DNA follows: TGTGCCAGCAGCTTAAGGTCTGGTGGGTCTTACAATGAGCAGTTCTTC.

This chain joins TRBV28 and TRBJ1-1, with D hard to call. In germline, CDR1 is MDHEN, CDR2 SYDVKM. V lost 4 bases, J lost 7 bases, and 10 bases lay in between. The CDR3 is 12 amino acids. Written as DNA, the CDR3 is TGTGCCAGCAGTTCACTGACCAGTGAAGCTTTCTTT. Translating gives CASSSLTSEAFF.

The genes are TRBV2 and TRBJ2-1; no definite D call. Trimming removed 2 bases from V and 0 bases from J, with 8 bases in between. The CDR3 length is 15 residues. CDR1 is SNHLY, CDR2 FYNNEI, per germline. In DNA, the CDR3 is TGTGCCAGCAGTGAACGAAGCTCCTCCTACAATGAGCAGTTCTTC. Amino acids: CASSERSSSYNEQFF.

The rearrangement joins TRBV2 to TRBJ2-2; the match to TRBD2 covers 12 bases. The CDR3 spans 16 residues. In germline, CDR1 is SNHLY, CDR2 FYNNEI. V dropped 6 bases and J dropped 7; count of bases not matched to a gene: 9. For the CDR3, the DNA is TGTGCCAGCAGGATCTCTAGCGGGAGGGCCGGCGGGGAGCTGTTTTTT. Protein sequence: CASRISSGRAGGELFF.

This chain connects TRBV4-1 to TRBJ2-1; D not certain. Germline CDR1 MGHRA, CDR2 YSYEKL. Trimming shortened V by 2 bases and J by 7 bases, and 12 bases separated the two germline ends. The CDR3 covers 14 residues. Here the CDR3 reads CASSQLQKANEQFF. In DNA form, the CDR3 reads TGCGCCAGCAGCCAACTACAAAAGGCTAATGAGCAGTTCTTC.

V is TRBV27 and J is TRBJ2-1; TRBD1 might be the D (5 bases). Trimming removed 3 bases from V and 5 bases from J, with 11 bases in between. The CDR3 runs to 14 residues. Germline-derived CDR1 and CDR2 are MNHEY and SMNVEV (reference sequence). DNA of the CDR3: TGTGCCAGCAGTTTGACAGCAAAGGACAATGAGCAGTTCTTC. It encodes CASSLTAKDNEQFF.

The rearrangement uses TRBV6-1 and TRBJ2-5, with 8 bases matching TRBD2. V shed 2 bases, J shed 5 bases, and the junction held 10 bases outside the gene matches. The CDR3 totals 16 residues. CDR1 and CDR2 from the germline V gene are MNHNS and SASEGT. The DNA of the CDR3 is TGTGCCAGCAGTGAATCCGGGAGGGCCTTCTCTGAGACCCAGTACTTC. This codes for CASSESGRAFSETQYF.

The chain joins TRBV7-2 to TRBJ1-3; TRBD1 aligns across 9 bases. The V and J ends lost 2 bases and 2 bases, in that order; junction bases with no gene match: 1. The CDR3 contains 15 residues. Germline assignment: CDR1 SGHTA and CDR2 FQGNSA. CDR3 sequence (DNA): TGTGCCAGCAGCTTAAACAGGGGGCCTGGAAACACCATATATTTT. As protein: CASSLNRGPGNTIYF.

For this clone: This CDR3 is also generated by other DNA sequences in the sample. This rearrangement joins TRBV5-4 to TRBJ1-2; TRBD1 might be the D (5 bases). V lost 4 bases and J lost 2, with 15 bases in between. The CDR3 is 15 residues long. Germline V gives CDR1 SGHNT, CDR2 YYREEE (reference sequence). CDR3 in DNA: TGTGCCAGCAGCCTGGTAGGCAGGGCGAACTATGGCTACACCTTC. Translating it yields CASSLVGRANYGYTF.